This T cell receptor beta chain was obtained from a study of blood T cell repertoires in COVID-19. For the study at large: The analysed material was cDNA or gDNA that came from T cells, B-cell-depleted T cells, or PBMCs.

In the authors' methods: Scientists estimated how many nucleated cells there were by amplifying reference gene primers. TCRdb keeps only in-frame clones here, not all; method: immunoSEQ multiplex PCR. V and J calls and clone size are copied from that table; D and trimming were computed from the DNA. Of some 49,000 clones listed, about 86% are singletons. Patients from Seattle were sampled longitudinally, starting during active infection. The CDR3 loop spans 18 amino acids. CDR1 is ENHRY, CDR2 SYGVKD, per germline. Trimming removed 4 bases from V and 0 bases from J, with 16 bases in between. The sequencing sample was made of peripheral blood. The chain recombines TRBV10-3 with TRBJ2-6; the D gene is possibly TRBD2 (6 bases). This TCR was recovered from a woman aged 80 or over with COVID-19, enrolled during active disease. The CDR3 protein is CAISAQEAGSSGANVLTF. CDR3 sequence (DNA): TGTGCCATCAGTGCCCAAGAGGCGGGAAGCTCTGGGGCCAACGTCCTGACTTTC.